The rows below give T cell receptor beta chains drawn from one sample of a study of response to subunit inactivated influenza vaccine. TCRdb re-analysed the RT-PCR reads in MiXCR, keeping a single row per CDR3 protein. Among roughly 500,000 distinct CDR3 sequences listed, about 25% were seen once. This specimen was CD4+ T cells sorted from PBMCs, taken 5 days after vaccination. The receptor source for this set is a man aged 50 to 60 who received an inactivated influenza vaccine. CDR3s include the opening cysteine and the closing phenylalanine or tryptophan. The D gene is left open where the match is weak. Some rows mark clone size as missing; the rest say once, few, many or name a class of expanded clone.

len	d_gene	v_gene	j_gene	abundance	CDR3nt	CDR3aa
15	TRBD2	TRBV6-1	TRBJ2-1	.	TGTGCCAGCAGCCTAGAGCGGGGGGGGAGGGATGAGCAGTTCTTC	CASSLERGGRDEQFF
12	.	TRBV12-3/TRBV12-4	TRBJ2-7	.	TGTGCCACCTCGACAGGCTCCTACGAGCAGTACTTC	CATSTGSYEQYF
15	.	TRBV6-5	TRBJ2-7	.	TGTGCCAGCAGTTACTCGATCACAGGGTCCTACGAGCAGTACTTC	CASSYSITGSYEQYF
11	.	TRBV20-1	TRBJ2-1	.	TGCAGTGCTAGAGCCGACAATGAGCAGTTCTTC	CSARADNEQFF
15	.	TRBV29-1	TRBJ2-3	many	TGCAGCGGGGCCTCAGGGGCCCGAGGGGCAGATACGCAGTATTTT	CSGASGARGADTQYF
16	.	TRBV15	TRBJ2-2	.	TGTGCCACCAGCAGAGAAACAGGGACGAACACCGGGGAGCTGTTTTTT	CATSRETGTNTGELFF
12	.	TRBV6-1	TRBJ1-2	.	TGTGCCAGCAGTGATAGGGACGGGAGCTACACCTTC	CASSDRDGSYTF
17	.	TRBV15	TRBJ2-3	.	TGTGCCACCAGCAGAGAACAGGGTTTTGGACTTACAGATACGCAGTATTTT	CATSREQGFGLTDTQYF
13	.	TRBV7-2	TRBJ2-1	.	TGTGCCAGCAGTTCAGAAGCGGGTAGGAGGCAGTTCTTC	CASSSEAGRRQFF
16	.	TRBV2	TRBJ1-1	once	TGTGCCAGCAGTGAACCATCCGGTGTTTCTGGGACTGAAGCTTTCTTT	CASSEPSGVSGTEAFF
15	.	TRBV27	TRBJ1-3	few	TGTGCCAGCAGTTTACAGGGACTCTCTGGAAACACCATATATTTT	CASSLQGLSGNTIYF
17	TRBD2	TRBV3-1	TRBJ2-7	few	TGTGCCAGCAGCGCTTCCCGTCTTAGCGGGAGTTGGTCCGAGCAGTACTTC	CASSASRLSGSWSEQYF
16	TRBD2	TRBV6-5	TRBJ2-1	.	TGTGCCAGCAGTTACTCGAGCAGCGGGAGGGGATATGAGCAGTTCTTC	CASSYSSSGRGYEQFF
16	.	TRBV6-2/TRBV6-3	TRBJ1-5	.	TGTGCCAGCAGTCCCGCCAGGGGAAGTAGGGATCAGCCCCAGCATTTT	CASSPARGSRDQPQHF
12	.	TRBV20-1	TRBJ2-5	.	TGCAGTGCTAGTGCTCAGCAAGAGACCCAGTACTTC	CSASAQQETQYF
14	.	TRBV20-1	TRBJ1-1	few	TGCAGTGCTAGTCGAACAGGGAAGGACACTGAAGCTTTCTTT	CSASRTGKDTEAFF
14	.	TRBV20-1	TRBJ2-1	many	TGCAGTGCTAGAGAACTAGATTCCTACAATGAGCAGTTCTTC	CSARELDSYNEQFF
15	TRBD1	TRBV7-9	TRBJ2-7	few	TGTGCCAGCAGCGTCGGGACAGGGGGTTTATACGAGCAGTACTTC	CASSVGTGGLYEQYF
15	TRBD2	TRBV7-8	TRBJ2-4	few	TGTGCCAGCAGCTTAGGGGCTAGCGGGGGAAACATTCAGTACTTC	CASSLGASGGNIQYF
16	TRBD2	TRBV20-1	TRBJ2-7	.	TGCAGTGCTAGACGCTTTCTAGCGGGAGGGCCGGGCGAGCAGTACTTC	CSARRFLAGGPGEQYF
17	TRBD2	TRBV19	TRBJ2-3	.	TGTGCCAGCAGTAAACGAGGGGAGGGACGTATCACAGATACGCAGTATTTT	CASSKRGEGRITDTQYF
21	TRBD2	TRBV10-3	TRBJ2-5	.	TGTGCCATCAGTACCCATCCAAGAGCCGGGACTAGCGGGAGGTTCCAAGAGACCCAGTACTTC	CAISTHPRAGTSGRFQETQYF
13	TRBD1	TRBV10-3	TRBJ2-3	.	TGTGCCATAAGGACAGGGGGCACAGATACGCAGTATTTT	CAIRTGGTDTQYF
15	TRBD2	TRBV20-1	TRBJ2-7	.	TGCAGTGCTAGATCGTTTAGCGGGAGTAACTACGAGCAGTACTTC	CSARSFSGSNYEQYF
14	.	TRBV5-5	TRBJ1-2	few	TGTGCCAGCACCGCACAGGAGTCTAACTATGGCTACACCTTC	CASTAQESNYGYTF
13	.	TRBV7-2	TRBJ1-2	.	TGTGCCAGCAGCTTAGGCCTAAACTATGGCTACACCTTC	CASSLGLNYGYTF
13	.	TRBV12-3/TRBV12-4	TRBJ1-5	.	TGTGCCAGCAGTGGGGTCAGGGTGGAGCCCCAGCATTTT	CASSGVRVEPQHF
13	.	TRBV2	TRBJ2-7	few	TGTGCCAGCAGTGTCGGGGGGCGCTTGGAGCAGTACTTC	CASSVGGRLEQYF